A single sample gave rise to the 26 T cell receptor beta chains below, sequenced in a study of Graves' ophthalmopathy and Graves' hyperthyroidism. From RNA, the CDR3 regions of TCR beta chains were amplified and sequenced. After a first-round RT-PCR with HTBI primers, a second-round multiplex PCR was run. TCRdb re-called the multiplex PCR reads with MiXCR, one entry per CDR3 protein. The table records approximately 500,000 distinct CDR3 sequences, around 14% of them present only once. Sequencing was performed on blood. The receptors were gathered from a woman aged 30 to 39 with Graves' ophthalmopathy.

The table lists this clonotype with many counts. In nucleotides, the CDR3 is TGTGCCTGGAGTATGGGGCCTCCAGCTGAAGCTTTCTTT. As protein: CAWSMGPPAEAFF. The chain recombines TRBV30 with TRBJ1-1; TRBD1 is a possible D gene (5 bases). This CDR3 spans 13 amino acids. Germline V gene data show CDR1 as GTSNPN and CDR2 as SVGIG (reference sequence). V lost 2 bases to trimming and J lost 6 bases, with 13 bases between them.

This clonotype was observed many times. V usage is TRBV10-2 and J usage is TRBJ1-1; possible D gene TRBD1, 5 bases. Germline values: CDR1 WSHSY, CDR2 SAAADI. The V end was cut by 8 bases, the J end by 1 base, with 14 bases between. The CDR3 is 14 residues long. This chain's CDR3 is CASGDYRRNTEAFF. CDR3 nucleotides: TGCGCCAGCGGGGATTACAGGAGGAACACTGAAGCTTTCTTT.

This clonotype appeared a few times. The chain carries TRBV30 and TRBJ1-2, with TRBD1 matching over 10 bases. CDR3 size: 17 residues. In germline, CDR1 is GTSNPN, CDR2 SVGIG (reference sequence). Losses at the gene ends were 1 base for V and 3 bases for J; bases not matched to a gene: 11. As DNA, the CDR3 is TGTGCCTGGAGTGCCCCGCGGACAGGGGGGCTACACTATGGCTACACCTTC. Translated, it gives CAWSAPRTGGLHYGYTF. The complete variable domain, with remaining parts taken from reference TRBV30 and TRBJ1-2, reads SQTIHQWPATLVQPVGSPLSLECTVEGTSNPNLYWYRQAAGRGLQLLFYSVGIGQISSEVPQNLSASRPQDRQFILSSKKLLLSDSGFYLCAWSAPRTGGLHYGYTFGSGTRLTVV.

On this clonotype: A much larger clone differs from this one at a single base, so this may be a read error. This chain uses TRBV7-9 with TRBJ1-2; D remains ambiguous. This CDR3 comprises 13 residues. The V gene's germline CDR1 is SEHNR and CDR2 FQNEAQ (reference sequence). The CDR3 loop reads CASSLAGFYGFTF. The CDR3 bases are TGTGCCAGCAGCCTAGCGGGGTTCTATGGCTTCACCTTC.

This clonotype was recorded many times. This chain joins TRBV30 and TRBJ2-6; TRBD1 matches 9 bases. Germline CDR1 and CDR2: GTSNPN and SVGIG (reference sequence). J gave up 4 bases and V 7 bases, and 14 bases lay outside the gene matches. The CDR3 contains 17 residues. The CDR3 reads CALGRGDRDSGANVLTF. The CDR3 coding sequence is TGTGCCTTGGGGAGGGGGGACAGGGATTCAGGGGCCAACGTCCTGACTTTC.

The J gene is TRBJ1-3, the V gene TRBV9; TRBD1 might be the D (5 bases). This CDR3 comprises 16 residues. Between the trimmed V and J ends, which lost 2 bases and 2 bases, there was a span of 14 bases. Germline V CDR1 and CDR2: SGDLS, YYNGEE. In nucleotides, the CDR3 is TGTGCCAGCAGCGTGGGATCAGGGAGAGCTGGAAACACCATATATTTT. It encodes CASSVGSGRAGNTIYF.

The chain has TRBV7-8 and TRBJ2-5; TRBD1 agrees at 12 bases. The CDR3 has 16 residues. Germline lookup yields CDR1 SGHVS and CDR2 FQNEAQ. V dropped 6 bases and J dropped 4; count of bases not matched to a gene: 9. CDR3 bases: TGTGCCAGCAGAAGACGCCGGGACAGGGGGCGAGAGACCCAGTACTTC. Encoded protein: CASRRRRDRGRETQYF.

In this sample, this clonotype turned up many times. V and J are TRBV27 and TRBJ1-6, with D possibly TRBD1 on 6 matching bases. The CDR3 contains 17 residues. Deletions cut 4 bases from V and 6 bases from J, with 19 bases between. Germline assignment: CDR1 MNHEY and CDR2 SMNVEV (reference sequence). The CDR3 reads CASSSPGQIRGNSPLHF. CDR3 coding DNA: TGTGCCAGCAGTTCTCCGGGACAAATCCGCGGTAATTCACCCCTCCACTTT.

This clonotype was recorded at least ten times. Written as DNA, the CDR3 is TGTGCCAGCAGCTTAGATCGCCAGCGGAACACTGAAGCTTTCTTT. Encoded protein: CASSLDRQRNTEAFF. The chain recombines TRBV11-3 with TRBJ1-1; D ambiguous. V was trimmed by 0 bases and J by 1 base, leaving 9 bases between them. Germline loops: CDR1 SGHNT, CDR2 YENEEA. This CDR3 region has 15 residues.

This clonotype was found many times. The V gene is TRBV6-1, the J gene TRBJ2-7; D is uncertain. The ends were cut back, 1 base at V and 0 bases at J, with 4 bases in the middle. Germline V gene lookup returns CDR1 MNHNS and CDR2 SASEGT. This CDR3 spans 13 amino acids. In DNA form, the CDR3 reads TGTGCCAGCAGTGAAGAGAGCTCCTACGAGCAGTACTTC. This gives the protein CASSEESSYEQYF.

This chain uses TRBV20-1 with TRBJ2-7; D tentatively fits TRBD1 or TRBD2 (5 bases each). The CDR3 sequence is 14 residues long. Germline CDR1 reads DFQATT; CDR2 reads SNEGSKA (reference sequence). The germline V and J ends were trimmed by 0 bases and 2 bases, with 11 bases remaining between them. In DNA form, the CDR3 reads TGCAGTGCTAGAGATCCCGGGACGACCTACGAGCAGTACTTC. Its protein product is CSARDPGTTYEQYF.

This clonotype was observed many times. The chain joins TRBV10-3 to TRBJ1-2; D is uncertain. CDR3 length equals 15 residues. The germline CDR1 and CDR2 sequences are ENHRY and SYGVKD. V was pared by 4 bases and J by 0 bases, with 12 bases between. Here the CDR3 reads CAISGSGSANYGYTF. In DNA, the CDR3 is TGTGCCATCAGTGGTTCTGGCAGTGCTAACTATGGCTACACCTTC.

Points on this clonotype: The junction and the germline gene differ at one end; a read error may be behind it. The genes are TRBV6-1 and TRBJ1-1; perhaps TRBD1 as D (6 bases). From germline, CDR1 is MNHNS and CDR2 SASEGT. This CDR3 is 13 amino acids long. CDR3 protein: CACSVNRETEAFF. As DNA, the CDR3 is TGTGCCTGCAGTGTGAACAGGGAGACTGAAGCTTTCTTT.

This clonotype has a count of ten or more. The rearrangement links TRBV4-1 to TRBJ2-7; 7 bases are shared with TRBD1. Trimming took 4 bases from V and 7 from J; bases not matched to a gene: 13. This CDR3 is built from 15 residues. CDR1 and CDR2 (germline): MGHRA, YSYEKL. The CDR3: CASSRGRQGSREQYF. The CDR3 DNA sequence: TGCGCCAGCAGCCGGGGACGACAGGGTTCTAGGGAGCAGTACTTC.

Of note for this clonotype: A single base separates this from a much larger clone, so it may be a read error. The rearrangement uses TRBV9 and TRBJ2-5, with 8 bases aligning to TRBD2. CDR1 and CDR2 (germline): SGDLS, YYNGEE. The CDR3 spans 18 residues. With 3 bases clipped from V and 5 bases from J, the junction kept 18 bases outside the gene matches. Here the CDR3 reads CASSGIAGTLSWGETQYF. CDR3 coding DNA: TGTGCCAGCAGCGGGATAGCGGGGACCCTATCCTGGGGGGAGACCCAGTACTTC.

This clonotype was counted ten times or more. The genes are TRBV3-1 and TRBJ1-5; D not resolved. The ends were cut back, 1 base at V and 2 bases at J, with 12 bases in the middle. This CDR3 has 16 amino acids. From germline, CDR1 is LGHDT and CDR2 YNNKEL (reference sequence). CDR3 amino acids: CASSQGGPIGNQPQHF. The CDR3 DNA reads TGTGCCAGCAGCCAAGGAGGACCGATCGGCAATCAGCCCCAGCATTTT.

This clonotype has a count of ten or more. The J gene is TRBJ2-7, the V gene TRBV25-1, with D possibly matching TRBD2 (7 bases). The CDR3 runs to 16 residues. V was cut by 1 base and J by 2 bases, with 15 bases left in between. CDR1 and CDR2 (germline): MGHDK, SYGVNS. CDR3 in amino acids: CASSELGGTNPYEQYF. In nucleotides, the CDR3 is TGTGCCAGCAGTGAATTGGGGGGGACAAACCCCTACGAGCAGTACTTC.

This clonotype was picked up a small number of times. This CDR3 reads CASGLVVGGQAYEQYF. CDR3 in DNA: TGTGCTAGTGGTTTGGTAGTTGGCGGCCAGGCCTACGAGCAGTACTTC. The rearrangement joins TRBV12-5 to TRBJ2-7; D gene unclear. Trimming left V 0 bases short and J 2 bases short, with 14 bases between. The CDR3 is made up of 16 amino acids. The germline V gene has CDR1 LGHNT and CDR2 FRNRAP.

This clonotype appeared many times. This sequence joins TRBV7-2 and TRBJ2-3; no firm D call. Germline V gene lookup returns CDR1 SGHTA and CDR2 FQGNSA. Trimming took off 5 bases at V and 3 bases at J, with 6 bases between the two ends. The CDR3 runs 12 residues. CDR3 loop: CASSRYTDTQYF. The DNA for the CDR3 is TGTGCCAGCAGCCGATATACAGATACGCAGTATTTT.

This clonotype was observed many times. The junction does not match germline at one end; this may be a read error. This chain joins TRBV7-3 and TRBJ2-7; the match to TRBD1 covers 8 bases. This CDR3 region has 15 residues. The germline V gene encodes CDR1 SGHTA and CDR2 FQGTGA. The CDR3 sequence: CASSLAGTGAYVQYF. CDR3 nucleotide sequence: TGTGCCAGCAGTCTTGCCGGGACAGGAGCCTACGTGCAGTACTTC.

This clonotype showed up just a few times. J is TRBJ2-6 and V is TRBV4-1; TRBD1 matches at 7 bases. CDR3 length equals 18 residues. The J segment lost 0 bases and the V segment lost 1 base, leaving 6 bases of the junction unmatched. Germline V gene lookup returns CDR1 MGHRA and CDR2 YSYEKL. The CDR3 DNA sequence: TGCGCCAGCAGCCAAGCGACAGGGTACGGCTCTGGGGCCAACGTCCTGACTTTC. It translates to CASSQATGYGSGANVLTF.

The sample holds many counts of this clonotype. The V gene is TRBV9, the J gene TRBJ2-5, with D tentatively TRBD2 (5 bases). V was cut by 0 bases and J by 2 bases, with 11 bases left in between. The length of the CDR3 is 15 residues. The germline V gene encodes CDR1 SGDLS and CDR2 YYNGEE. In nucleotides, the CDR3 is TGTGCCAGCAGCGTAGCTGAGGGCAGACAAGAGACCCAGTACTTC. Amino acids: CASSVAEGRQETQYF.

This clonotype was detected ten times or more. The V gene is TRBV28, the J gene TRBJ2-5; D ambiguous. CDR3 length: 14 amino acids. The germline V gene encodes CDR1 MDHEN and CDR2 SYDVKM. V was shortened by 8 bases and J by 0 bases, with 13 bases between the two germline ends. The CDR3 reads CASGVQRYQETQYF. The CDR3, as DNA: TGTGCCAGCGGGGTCCAGCGTTACCAAGAGACCCAGTACTTC.

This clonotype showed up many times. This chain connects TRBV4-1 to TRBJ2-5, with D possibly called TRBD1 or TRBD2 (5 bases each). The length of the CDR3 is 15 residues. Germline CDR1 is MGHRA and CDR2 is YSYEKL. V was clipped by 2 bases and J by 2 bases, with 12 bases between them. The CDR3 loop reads CASSQPGALQETQYF. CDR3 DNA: TGCGCCAGCAGCCAACCCGGGGCCCTACAAGAGACCCAGTACTTC.

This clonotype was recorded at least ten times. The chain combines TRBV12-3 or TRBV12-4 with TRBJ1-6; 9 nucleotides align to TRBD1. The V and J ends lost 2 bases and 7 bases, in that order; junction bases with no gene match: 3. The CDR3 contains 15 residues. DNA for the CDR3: TGTGCCAGCAGTTTACGGGGACAGGGCAATTCACCCCTCCACTTT. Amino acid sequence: CASSLRGQGNSPLHF.

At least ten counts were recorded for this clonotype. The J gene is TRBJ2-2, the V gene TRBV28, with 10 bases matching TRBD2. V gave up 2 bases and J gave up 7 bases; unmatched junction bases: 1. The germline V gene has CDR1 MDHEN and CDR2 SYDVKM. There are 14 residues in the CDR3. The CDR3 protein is CASSLRLAGGELFF. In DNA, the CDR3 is TGTGCCAGCAGTTTAAGACTAGCGGGCGGGGAGCTGTTTTTT.